This T cell receptor (beta chain) derives from a study of T cells in Graves' hyperthyroidism and ophthalmopathy. RNA transcripts served as the template for amplifying TCR beta CDR3 regions. Researchers ran a first-round RT-PCR on the TCR CDR3 using the HTBI primer set. From the multiplex PCR reads, TCRdb called clonotypes with MiXCR, one entry per CDR3 protein. The table lists around 250,000 distinct CDR3 sequences, about 15% of them singletons. Study results and limitations: Progression to ophthalmopathy was predicted a median of 6.5 months early. Ophthalmopathy and stable hyperthyroidism were separated by a 13 V-J model.

The CDR3 extends over 14 amino acids. The germline CDR1 and CDR2 sequences are LNHDA and SQIVND (reference sequence). The V end lost 2 bases, the J end lost 2 bases, and 7 bases lay between the germline ends. Concerning this clonotype itself: As yet, its antigen is unknown.

Preceding any ophthalmopathy symptoms, the blood sample dates from first hyperthyroidism diagnosis. The genes are TRBV19 and TRBJ1-5, with D uncertain. The sequencing input was blood. This clonotype was obtained from a woman aged 40 to 50 with Graves' hyperthyroidism that later progressed to Graves' ophthalmopathy. The CDR3 is CASSISSGNQPQHF. As DNA, the CDR3 is TGTGCCAGTAGTATAAGTTCGGGCAATCAGCCCCAGCATTTT.